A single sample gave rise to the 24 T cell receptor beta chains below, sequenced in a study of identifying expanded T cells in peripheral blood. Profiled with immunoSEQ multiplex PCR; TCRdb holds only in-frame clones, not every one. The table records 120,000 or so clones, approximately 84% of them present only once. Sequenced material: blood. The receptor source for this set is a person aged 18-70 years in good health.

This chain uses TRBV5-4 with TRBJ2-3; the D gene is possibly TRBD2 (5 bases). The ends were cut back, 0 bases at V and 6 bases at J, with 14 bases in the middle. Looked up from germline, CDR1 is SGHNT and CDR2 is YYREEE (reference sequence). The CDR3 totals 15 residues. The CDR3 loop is CASSLAGPEVDTQYF. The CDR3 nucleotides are TGTGCCAGCAGCTTGGCCGGGCCGGAGGTGGATACGCAGTATTTT.

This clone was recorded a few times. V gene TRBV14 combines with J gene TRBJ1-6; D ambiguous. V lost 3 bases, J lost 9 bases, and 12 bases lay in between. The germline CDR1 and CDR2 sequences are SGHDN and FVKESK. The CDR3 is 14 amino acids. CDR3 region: CASSQRVAGSPLHF. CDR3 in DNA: TGTGCCAGCAGCCAGAGGGTGGCTGGTTCACCCCTCCACTTT.

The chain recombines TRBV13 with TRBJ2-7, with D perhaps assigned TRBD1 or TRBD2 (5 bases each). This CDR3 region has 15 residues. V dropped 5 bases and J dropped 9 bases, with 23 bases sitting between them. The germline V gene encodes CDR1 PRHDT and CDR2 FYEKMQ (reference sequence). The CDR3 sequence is CASSRSGTLVDGQYF. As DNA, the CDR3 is TGTGCCAGCAGCCGTTCGGGGACCCTCGTTGATGGGCAGTACTTC.

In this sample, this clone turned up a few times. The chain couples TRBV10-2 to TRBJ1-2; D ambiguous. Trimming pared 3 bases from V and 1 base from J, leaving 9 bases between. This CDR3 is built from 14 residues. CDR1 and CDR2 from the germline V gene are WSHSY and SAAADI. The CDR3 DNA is TGCGCCAGCAGTGATCAAGGAATTAACTATGGCTACACCTTC. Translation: CASSDQGINYGYTF.

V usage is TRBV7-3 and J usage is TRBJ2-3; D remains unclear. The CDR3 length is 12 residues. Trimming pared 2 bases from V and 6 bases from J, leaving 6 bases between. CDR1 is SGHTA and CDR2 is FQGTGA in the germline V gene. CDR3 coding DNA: TGTGCCAGCAGCTTATATATGGATACGCAGTATTTT. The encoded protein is CASSLYMDTQYF. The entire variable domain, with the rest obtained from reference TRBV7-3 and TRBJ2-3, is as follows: GAGVSQTPSNKVTEKGKYVELRCDPISGHTALYWYRQSLGQGPEFLIYFQGTGAADDSGLPNDRFFAVRPEGSVSTLKIQRTERGDSAVYLCASSLYMDTQYFGPGTRLTVL.

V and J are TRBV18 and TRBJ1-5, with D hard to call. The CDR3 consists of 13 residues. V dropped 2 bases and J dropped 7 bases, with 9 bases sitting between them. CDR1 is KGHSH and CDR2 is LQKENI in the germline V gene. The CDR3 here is CASSPATAQPQHF. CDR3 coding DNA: TGTGCCAGCTCACCAGCCACGGCCCAGCCCCAGCATTTT.

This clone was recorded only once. Here the CDR3 DNA reads TGTGCCAGCTCCCCCAGGGAGGGGACGGGAGATACGCAGTATTTT. Translating gives CASSPREGTGDTQYF. The chain links TRBV18 to TRBJ2-3, with TRBD2 matching 7 bases. Germline trimming cut 6 bases from V and 5 bases from J; bases unmatched to any gene: 11. This CDR3 region has 15 residues. Germline V gene lookup returns CDR1 KGHSH and CDR2 LQKENI.

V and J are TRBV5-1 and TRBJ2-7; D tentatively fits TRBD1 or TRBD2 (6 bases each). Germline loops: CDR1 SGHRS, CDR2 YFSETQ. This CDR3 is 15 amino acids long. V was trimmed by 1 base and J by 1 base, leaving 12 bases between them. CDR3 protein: CASSLRGAISYEQYF. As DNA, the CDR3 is TGCGCCAGCAGCTTGAGGGGGGCAATATCCTACGAGCAGTACTTC. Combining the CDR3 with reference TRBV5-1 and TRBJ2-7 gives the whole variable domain KAGVTQTPRYLIKTRGQQVTLSCSPISGHRSVSWYQQTPGQGLQFLFEYFSETQRNKGNFPGRFSGRQFSNSRSEMNVSTLELGDSALYLCASSLRGAISYEQYFGPGTRLTVT.

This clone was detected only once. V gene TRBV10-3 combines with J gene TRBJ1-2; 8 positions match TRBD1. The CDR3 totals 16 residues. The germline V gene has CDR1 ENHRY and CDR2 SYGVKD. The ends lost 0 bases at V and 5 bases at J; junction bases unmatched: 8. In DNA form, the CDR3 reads TGTGCCATCAGTGAGTCGGGCGCGCAGGGGGCGTATGGCTACACCTTC. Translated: CAISESGAQGAYGYTF.

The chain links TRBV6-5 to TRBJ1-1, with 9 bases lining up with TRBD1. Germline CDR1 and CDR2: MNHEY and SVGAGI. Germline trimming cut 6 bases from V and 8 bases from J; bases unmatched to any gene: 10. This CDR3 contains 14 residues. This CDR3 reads CASRSLQGAGEAFF. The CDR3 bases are TGTGCCAGCAGGTCCTTACAGGGGGCAGGAGAAGCTTTCTTT.

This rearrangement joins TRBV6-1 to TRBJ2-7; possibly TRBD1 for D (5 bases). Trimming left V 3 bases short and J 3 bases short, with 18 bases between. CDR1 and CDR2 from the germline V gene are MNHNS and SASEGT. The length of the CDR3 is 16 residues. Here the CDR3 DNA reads TGTGCCAGCAGTGATTTAGGATGGGGCTCCCACTACGAGCAGTACTTC. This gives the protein CASSDLGWGSHYEQYF.

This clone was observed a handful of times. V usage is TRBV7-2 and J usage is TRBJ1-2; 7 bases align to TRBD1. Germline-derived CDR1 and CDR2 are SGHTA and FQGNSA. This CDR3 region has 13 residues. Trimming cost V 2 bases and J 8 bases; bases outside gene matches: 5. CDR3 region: CASSLPTGSGYTF. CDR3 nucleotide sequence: TGTGCCAGCAGCTTACCGACAGGGTCCGGCTACACCTTC. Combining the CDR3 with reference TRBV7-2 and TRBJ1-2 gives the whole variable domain GAGVSQSPSNKVTEKGKDVELRCDPISGHTALYWYRQSLGQGLEFLIYFQGNSAPDKSGLPSDRFSAERTGGSVSTLTIQRTQQEDSAVYLCASSLPTGSGYTFGSGTRLTVV.

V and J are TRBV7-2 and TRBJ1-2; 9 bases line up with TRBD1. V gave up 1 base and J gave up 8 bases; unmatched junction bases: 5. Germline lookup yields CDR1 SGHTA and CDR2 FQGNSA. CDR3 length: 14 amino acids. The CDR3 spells CASSLGTGAFGYTF. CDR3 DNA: TGTGCCAGCAGCTTAGGGACAGGGGCCTTCGGCTACACCTTC.

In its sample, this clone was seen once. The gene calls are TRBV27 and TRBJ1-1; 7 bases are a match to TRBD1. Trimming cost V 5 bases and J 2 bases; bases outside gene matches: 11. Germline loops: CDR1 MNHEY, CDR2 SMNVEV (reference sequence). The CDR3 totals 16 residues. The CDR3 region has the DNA TGTGCCAGCAGTCTTGTAGGGGGCAGCTATAACACTGAAGCTTTCTTT. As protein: CASSLVGGSYNTEAFF.

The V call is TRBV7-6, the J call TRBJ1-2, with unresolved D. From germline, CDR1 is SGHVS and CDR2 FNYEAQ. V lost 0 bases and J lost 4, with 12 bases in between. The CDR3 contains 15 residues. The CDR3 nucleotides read TGTGCCAGCAGCTTAGCGGAGGAGGGTGGCTATGGCTACACCTTC. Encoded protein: CASSLAEEGGYGYTF. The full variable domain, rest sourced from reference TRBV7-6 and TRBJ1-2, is GAGVSQSPRYKVTKRGQDVALRCDPISGHVSLYWYRQALGQGPEFLTYFNYEAQQDKSGLPNDRFSAERPEGSISTLTIQRTEQRDSAMYRCASSLAEEGGYGYTFGSGTRLTVV.

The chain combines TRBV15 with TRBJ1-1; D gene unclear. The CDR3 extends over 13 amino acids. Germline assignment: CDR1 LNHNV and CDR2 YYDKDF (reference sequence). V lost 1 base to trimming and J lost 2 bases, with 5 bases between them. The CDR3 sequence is CATSRGRNTEAFF. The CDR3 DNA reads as TGTGCCACCAGCAGAGGCAGAAACACTGAAGCTTTCTTT.

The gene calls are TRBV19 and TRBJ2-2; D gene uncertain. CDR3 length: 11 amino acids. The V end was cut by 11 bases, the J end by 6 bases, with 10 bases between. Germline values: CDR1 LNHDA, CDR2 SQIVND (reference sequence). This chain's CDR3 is CAPLFPGELFF. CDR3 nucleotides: TGTGCCCCCCTATTCCCCGGGGAGCTGTTTTTT.

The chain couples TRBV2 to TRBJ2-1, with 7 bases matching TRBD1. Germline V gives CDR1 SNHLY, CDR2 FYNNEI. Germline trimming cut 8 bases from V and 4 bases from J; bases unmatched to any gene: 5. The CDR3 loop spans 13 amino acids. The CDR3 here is CASVMGQYNEQFF. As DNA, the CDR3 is TGTGCCAGCGTTATGGGACAGTACAATGAGCAGTTCTTC.

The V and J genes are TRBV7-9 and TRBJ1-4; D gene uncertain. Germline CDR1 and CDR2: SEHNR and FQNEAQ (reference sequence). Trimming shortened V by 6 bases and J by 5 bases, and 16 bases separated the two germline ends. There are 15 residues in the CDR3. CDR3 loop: CASSRTDGSNEKLFF. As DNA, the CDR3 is TGTGCCAGCAGTCGTACAGATGGTTCGAATGAAAAACTGTTTTTT.

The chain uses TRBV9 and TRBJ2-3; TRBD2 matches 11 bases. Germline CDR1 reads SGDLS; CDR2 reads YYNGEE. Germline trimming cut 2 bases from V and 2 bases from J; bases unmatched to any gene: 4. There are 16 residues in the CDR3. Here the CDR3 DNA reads TGTGCCAGCAGCGTCGGGACTAGCGGTTACACAGATACGCAGTATTTT. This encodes CASSVGTSGYTDTQYF.

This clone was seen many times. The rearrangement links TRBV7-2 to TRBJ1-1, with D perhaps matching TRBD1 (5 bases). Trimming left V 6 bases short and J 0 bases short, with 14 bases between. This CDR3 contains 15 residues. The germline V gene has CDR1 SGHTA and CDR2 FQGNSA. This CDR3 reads CASSYSRGMNTEAFF. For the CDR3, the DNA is TGTGCCAGCAGTTACAGTCGGGGGATGAACACTGAAGCTTTCTTT.

This CDR3 is CASRQQGEGNTIYF. In DNA form, the CDR3 reads TGTGCCAGCAGACAACAGGGGGAAGGAAACACCATATATTTT. The chain recombines TRBV14 with TRBJ1-3; 8 bases match TRBD1. This CDR3 has 14 residues. Germline V gene lookup returns CDR1 SGHDN and CDR2 FVKESK. The V and J ends lost 6 bases and 4 bases, in that order; junction bases with no gene match: 5.

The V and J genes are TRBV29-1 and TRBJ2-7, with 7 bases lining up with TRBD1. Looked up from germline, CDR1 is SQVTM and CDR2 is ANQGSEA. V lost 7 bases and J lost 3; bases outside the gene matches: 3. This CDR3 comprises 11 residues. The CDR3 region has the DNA TGCAGCGGGGGGACAGACTACGAGCAGTACTTC. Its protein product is CSGGTDYEQYF.

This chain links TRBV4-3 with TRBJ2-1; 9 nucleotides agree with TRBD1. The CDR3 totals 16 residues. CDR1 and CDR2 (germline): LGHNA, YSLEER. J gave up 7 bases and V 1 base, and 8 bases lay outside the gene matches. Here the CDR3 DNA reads TGCGCCAGCAGCCAAGGGACCGGGACAGGGAGGAATGAGCAGTTCTTC. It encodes CASSQGTGTGRNEQFF.